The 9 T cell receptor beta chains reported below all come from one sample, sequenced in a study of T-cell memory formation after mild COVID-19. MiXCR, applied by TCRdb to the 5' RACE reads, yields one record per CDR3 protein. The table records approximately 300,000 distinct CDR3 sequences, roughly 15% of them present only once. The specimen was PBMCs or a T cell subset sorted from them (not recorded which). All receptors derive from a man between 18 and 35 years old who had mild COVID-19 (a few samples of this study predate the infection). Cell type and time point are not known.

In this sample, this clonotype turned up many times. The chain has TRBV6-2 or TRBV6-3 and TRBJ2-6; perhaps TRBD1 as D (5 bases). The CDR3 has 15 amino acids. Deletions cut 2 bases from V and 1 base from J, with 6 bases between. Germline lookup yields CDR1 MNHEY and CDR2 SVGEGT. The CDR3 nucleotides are TGTGCCAGCAGTTACAGACAGTCTGGGGCCAACGTCCTGACTTTC. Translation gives CASSYRQSGANVLTF.

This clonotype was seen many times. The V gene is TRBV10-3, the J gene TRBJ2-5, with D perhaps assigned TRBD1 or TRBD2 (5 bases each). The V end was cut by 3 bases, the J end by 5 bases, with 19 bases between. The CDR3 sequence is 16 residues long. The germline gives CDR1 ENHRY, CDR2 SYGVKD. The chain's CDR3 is CAISETFIRDGETQYF. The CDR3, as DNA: TGTGCCATCAGTGAAACCTTTATCAGGGACGGCGAGACCCAGTACTTC.

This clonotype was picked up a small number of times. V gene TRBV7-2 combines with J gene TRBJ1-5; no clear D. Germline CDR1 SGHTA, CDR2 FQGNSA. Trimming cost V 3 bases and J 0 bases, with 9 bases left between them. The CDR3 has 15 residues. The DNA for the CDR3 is TGTGCCAGCAGCTTTACCCACAATAGCAATCAGCCCCAGCATTTT. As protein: CASSFTHNSNQPQHF.

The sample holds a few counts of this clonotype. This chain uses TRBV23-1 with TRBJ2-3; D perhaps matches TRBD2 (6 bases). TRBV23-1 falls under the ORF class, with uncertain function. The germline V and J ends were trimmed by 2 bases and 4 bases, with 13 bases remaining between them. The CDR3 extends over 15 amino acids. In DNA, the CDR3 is TGCGCCAGCAGTCAAACCCGGCGGGGTTCAGATACGCAGTATTTT. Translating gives CASSQTRRGSDTQYF.

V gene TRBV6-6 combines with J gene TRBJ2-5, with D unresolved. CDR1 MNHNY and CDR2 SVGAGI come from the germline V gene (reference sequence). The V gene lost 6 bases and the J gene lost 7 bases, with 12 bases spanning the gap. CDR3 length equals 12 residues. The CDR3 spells CASSGDPATQYF. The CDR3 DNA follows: TGTGCCAGCAGCGGCGATCCGGCGACCCAGTACTTC.

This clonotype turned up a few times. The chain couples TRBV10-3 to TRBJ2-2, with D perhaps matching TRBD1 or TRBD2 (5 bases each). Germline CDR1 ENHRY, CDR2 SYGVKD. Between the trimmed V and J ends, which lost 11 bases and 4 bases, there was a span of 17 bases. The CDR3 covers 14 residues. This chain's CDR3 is CAAGKGEITGELFF. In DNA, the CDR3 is TGTGCCGCGGGTAAAGGGGAGATCACCGGGGAGCTGTTTTTT.

The CDR3 loop is CASSPLTDSYEQYF. As DNA, the CDR3 is TGTGCCAGCAGCCCCCTCACCGACTCCTACGAGCAGTACTTC. This rearrangement joins TRBV9 to TRBJ2-7; D is undetermined. With 4 bases removed from V and 0 bases from J, the gap between germline ends came to 11 bases. The germline CDR1 and CDR2 sequences are SGDLS and YYNGEE. CDR3 length equals 14 residues.

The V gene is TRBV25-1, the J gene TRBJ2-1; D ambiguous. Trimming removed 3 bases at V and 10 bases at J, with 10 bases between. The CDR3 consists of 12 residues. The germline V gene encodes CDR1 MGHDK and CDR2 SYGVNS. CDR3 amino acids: CASSDYLEEQFF. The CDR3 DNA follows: TGTGCCAGCAGTGATTATCTGGAAGAGCAGTTCTTC.

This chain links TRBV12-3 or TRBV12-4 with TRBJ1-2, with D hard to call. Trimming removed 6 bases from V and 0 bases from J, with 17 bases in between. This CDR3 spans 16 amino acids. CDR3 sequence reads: CASSRVRGYANYGYTF. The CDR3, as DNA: TGTGCCAGCAGCCGTGTCCGAGGGTACGCTAACTATGGCTACACCTTC.